This TCR beta chain was sequenced for a study of T cell changes during pregnancy in multiple sclerosis. Data came from immunoSEQ multiplex PCR; TCRdb stores just in-frame clones and leaves some out. This table has more than 55,000 clones, around 85% appearing once. This CDR3 spans 17 amino acids. V was clipped by 4 bases and J by 3 bases; unmatched bases: 14. Germline V gene sequence: CDR1 SQVTM, CDR2 ANQGSEA. This receptor was identified in a female donor with multiple sclerosis, enrolled in a pregnancy study. The V and J genes are TRBV29-1 and TRBJ2-3; 9 nucleotides line up with TRBD1. This material consisted of CD4+ T cells from peripheral blood mononuclear cells, taken in the third trimester of pregnancy. CDR3 region: CSVGRTGDPLGTDTQYF. CDR3 nucleotides: TGCAGCGTTGGCAGGACAGGGGACCCCCTGGGAACAGATACGCAGTATTTT.